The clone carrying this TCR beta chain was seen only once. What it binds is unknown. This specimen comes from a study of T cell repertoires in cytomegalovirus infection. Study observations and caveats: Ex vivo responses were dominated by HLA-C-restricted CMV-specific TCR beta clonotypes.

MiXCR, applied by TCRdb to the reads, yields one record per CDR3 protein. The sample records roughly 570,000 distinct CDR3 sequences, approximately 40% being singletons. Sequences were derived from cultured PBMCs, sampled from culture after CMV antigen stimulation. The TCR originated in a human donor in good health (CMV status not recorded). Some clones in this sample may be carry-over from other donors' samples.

This chain's CDR3 is CASSPTNRYEAFF. The CDR3 DNA reads as TGTGCCAGCAGTCCGACTAACAGATATGAAGCTTTCTTT. V usage is TRBV27 and J usage is TRBJ1-1; no firm D call. CDR3 length: 13 amino acids. Germline CDR1 reads MNHEY; CDR2 reads SMNVEV (reference sequence). Trimming left V 5 bases short and J 7 bases short, with 14 bases between.